This T cell receptor beta chain was found in a study of OX40 agonist ivuxolimab in advanced cancers. The overall study: Partial responses occurred in three patients (one hepatocellular carcinoma, two cutaneous melanoma). Overall study findings and caveats: Doses of 0.1 to 3.0 mg/kg were accompanied by clonal expansion of CD4+ and CD8+ blood T cells by week 6. Partial responders receiving 0.1-3.0 mg/kg showed among the lowest clonal expansion.

The V and J ends lost 3 bases and 4 bases, in that order; junction bases with no gene match: 5. Per germline, CDR1 MGHRA and CDR2 YSYEKL. This CDR3 contains 14 residues. TCRdb's table, derived via immunoSEQ multiplex PCR, lists solely in-frame clones and lacks some. This table has roughly 50,000 clones, around 93% appearing once. This clone was observed once. No antigen is known for it. V and J are TRBV4-1 and TRBJ2-7, with TRBD2 matching over 8 bases. Sequencing was performed on CD4+ or CD8+ T cells sorted from blood, taken in a trial of the OX40 agonist ivuxolimab. The TCR comes from an adult with an advanced solid tumor such as melanoma, head and neck, liver or kidney cancer. CDR3 amino acids: CASSQAGGEYEQYF. CDR3 nucleotide sequence: TGCGCCAGCAGCCAGGCGGGGGGAGAGTACGAGCAGTACTTC.